These 4 T cell receptor beta chains originate from one sample sequenced in a study of blood T cell repertoires in COVID-19. TCRdb's copy holds only in-frame clones and misses some; the assay was immunoSEQ multiplex PCR. This sample yields fewer than 300,000 clones, of which about 91% are seen a single time; 2% to 3% belongs to the top ten. The source material was peripheral blood. Receptors were obtained from a person aged 18 to 35 with COVID-19, enrolled during active disease.

This clone was seen a single time. The same CDR3 is also encoded by other DNA sequences in this sample. This chain links TRBV27 with TRBJ2-7; 8 bases line up with TRBD2. The CDR3 has 14 residues. V lost 4 bases to trimming and J lost 0 bases; unmatched junction nucleotides: 2. Germline V gene sequence: CDR1 MNHEY, CDR2 SMNVEV (reference sequence). The DNA of the CDR3 is TGTGCCAGCAGTTACAGCGGGAGCTCCTACGAGCAGTACTTC. This sequence encodes CASSYSGSSYEQYF.

The V gene is TRBV5-5, the J gene TRBJ2-5; 10 bases are a match to TRBD1. The CDR3 totals 15 residues. The V gene end was trimmed by 4 bases and the J gene end by 5 bases; junction bases not matched to a gene: 8. Germline V CDR1 and CDR2: SGHKS, YYEKEE (reference sequence). The CDR3 region has the DNA TGTGCCAGCAGCGTCGGGACAGGGGATTGGGAGACCCAGTACTTC. It encodes CASSVGTGDWETQYF.

The rearrangement joins TRBV5-1 to TRBJ2-5, with TRBD2 matching 11 bases. This CDR3 has 16 residues. Germline V gene lookup returns CDR1 SGHRS and CDR2 YFSETQ. Trimming took 1 base from V and 0 from J; bases not matched to a gene: 2. CDR3 sequence (DNA): TGCGCCAGCAGCTTGCTGACTAGCGGGGACCAAGAGACCCAGTACTTC. It translates to CASSLLTSGDQETQYF.

This chain connects TRBV6-2 or TRBV6-3 to TRBJ2-7; the D gene is possibly TRBD2 (6 bases). The CDR3 is 15 residues long. V gave up 5 bases and J gave up 1 base, with 15 bases separating them. Germline loops: CDR1 MNHEY, CDR2 SVGEGT. CDR3 sequence reads: CASSNGDFPSYEQYF. Here the CDR3 DNA reads TGTGCCAGCAGTAACGGGGACTTCCCTTCCTACGAGCAGTACTTC.